This T cell receptor (beta chain) was documented in a study of cytomegalovirus exposure and HLA in healthy donors. Study-wide results and limits: Analyses of presence/absence relied on an assumption of roughly uniform sequencing depth across donors. 164 TCR beta chains were listed as cytomegalovirus-associated.

Germline lookup yields CDR1 SGHNT and CDR2 YYREEE (reference sequence). The CDR3 is 14 residues long. V lost 0 bases and J 0 bases, leaving 3 bases between the germline ends. The PCR contained 60 Vbeta and 13 Jbeta primers. The data were produced by immunoSEQ multiplex PCR, yet TCRdb's version contains in-frame clones alone and is incomplete. The table records some 40,000 clones, roughly 60% of them present only once. Regarding this clone: The antigen is undetermined.

The V gene is TRBV5-4, the J gene TRBJ2-2, with unresolved D. The source material was PBMCs. The clonotype was recovered from a man between 60 and 70 years old in good health and CMV-seropositive. CDR3 in DNA: TGTGCCAGCAGCTTGGAGCCGAACACCGGGGAGCTGTTTTTT. It codes for CASSLEPNTGELFF. Full variable domain (rest looked up from reference TRBV5-4 and TRBJ2-2): ETGVTQSPTHLIKTRGQQVTLRCSSQSGHNTVSWYQQALGQGPQFIFQYYREEENGRGNFPPRFSGLQFPNYSSELNVNALELDDSALYLCASSLEPNTGELFFGEGSRLTVL.